The clone carrying this T cell receptor (beta chain) was detected only a few times. Its specificity is not known. V was cut by 3 bases and J by 2 bases, with 14 bases left in between. CDR3 size: 15 residues. From germline, CDR1 is MNHEY and CDR2 SVGEGT. The sample is drawn from a study of blood T cells in healthy people across ages. Using a J-beta primer mix together with a sample-barcoded 5' primer, a second PCR was run for roughly 6 to 12 cycles. TCRdb re-derived calls from the 5' RACE reads in MiXCR, one entry per CDR3 protein. The profile covers 550,000 to 700,000 distinct CDR3 sequences, with 27% appearing a single time and 18% taken by the ten largest. Regarding the study as a whole: Older age coincided with a roughly linear decline in TCR beta diversity per million T cells.

This chain connects TRBV6-2 or TRBV6-3 to TRBJ2-7, with D uncertain. This clonotype was obtained from a woman between 65 and 79 years old in good health. Sequences were obtained from blood. The DNA for the CDR3 is TGTGCCAGCAGTTATTGGAGAGGCCTTCCCTACGAGCAGTACTTC. This codes for CASSYWRGLPYEQYF.